Listed below are T cell receptor beta chains from one sample, sequenced in a study of blood T cell repertoires in COVID-19. Method: immunoSEQ multiplex PCR; TCRdb's copy keeps in-frame clones and lacks some. The sample lists around 260,000 clones, around 85% seen once, with 0.85% to 1% in the top ten. Sequencing input: peripheral blood. The receptors here all came from a human donor with COVID-19, enrolled during active disease. The donor label of this sample is uncertain. Both conserved end residues are part of each CDR3. Fields, in order: V gene, D gene, clone size, J gene, CDR3 protein, CDR3 DNA. The D gene is left open where the match is weak. The size of a clone is reported for some rows only, either as once, few or many, or as a class for expanded clones.

>TRBV9|-|-|TRBJ2-1
CASSPRPVNEQFF
TGTGCCAGCAGCCCGCGGCCTGTCAATGAGCAGTTCTTC
>TRBV6-2/TRBV6-3|TRBD2|-|TRBJ2-1
CASSLGGTGGYNEQFF
TGTGCCAGCAGTTTAGGAGGAACGGGGGGGTACAATGAGCAGTTCTTC
>TRBV6-5|-|-|TRBJ1-1
CASSYLLRGAAEAFF
TGTGCCAGCAGTTACCTCCTGCGTGGGGCAGCTGAAGCTTTCTTT
>TRBV15|TRBD1|once|TRBJ2-7
CATSRDRSSYEQYF
TGTGCCACCAGCAGGGACAGGAGCTCCTACGAGCAGTACTTC
>TRBV9|-|-|TRBJ1-2
CASSQSDYNQLYGYTF
TGTGCCAGCAGCCAAAGTGATTACAACCAACTATACGGCTACACCTTC
>TRBV7-3|-|-|TRBJ2-3
CASSERGSSTDTQYF
TGTGCCAGCAGCGAGAGAGGATCTAGCACAGATACGCAGTATTTT
>TRBV19|-|once|TRBJ1-5
CASSYRDRPQHF
TGTGCCAGTAGTTACAGGGATCGGCCCCAGCATTTT
>TRBV28|-|-|TRBJ2-1
CASSLRDSLWGNEQFF
TGTGCCAGCAGTTTACGGGACTCCCTCTGGGGGAATGAGCAGTTCTTC
>TRBV10-3|-|once|TRBJ1-2
CAISSSIVYGYTF
TGTGCCATCAGCTCCAGTATCGTCTATGGCTACACCTTC
>TRBV5-8|-|-|TRBJ1-5
CASSLGGAGQPQHF
TGTGCCAGCAGCTTAGGAGGGGCCGGCCAGCCCCAGCATTTT
>TRBV5-1|TRBD2|-|TRBJ2-1
CASSAGPGTSGKDGEQFF
TGCGCCAGCAGCGCTGGCCCCGGGACTAGCGGGAAAGACGGTGAGCAGTTCTTC
>TRBV6-6|-|-|TRBJ1-2
CASSLGQNRGYTF
TGTGCCAGCAGTCTTGGACAAAACCGCGGCTACACCTTC
>TRBV5-1|-|-|TRBJ2-1
CASSPVGGAYNEQFF
TGCGCCAGCAGCCCCGTTGGCGGTGCCTACAATGAGCAGTTCTTC
>TRBV7-3|-|-|TRBJ1-4
CASSPTGSTNEKLFF
TGTGCCAGCAGCCCCACAGGGTCAACTAATGAAAAACTGTTTTTT
>TRBV27|-|-|TRBJ1-1
CASSFTGIGEAFF
TGTGCCAGCAGTTTCACAGGGATCGGTGAAGCTTTCTTT
>TRBV23-1|-|-|TRBJ1-1
CASSQSTGLNTEAFF
TGCGCCAGCAGTCAATCAACAGGTTTGAACACTGAAGCTTTCTTT
>TRBV28|-|-|TRBJ1-5
CASSWGLSNQPQHF
TGTGCCAGCAGTTGGGGACTCAGCAATCAGCCCCAGCATTTT
>TRBV10-2|-|-|TRBJ2-1
CASSEERYNEQFF
TGCGCCAGCAGTGAGGAGCGGTACAATGAGCAGTTCTTC
>TRBV30|-|-|TRBJ1-5
CAWSVGRERSF
TGTGCCTGGAGTGTGGGAAGGGAGAGGAGTTTT
>TRBV7-3|-|-|TRBJ2-3
CASSANPASDTQYF
TGTGCCAGCAGCGCTAACCCCGCCTCAGATACGCAGTATTTT
>TRBV19|TRBD2|-|TRBJ2-1
CASSRMGGDEQFF
TGTGCCAGTAGTAGGATGGGGGGGGATGAGCAGTTCTTC
>TRBV5-1|TRBD1|-|TRBJ2-7
CASSLTGEEQYF
TGCGCCAGCAGCCTCACAGGGGAAGAGCAGTACTTC
>TRBV11-2|TRBD1|-|TRBJ1-1
CASRLQGAHTEAFF
TGTGCCAGCAGGCTACAGGGGGCGCACACTGAAGCTTTCTTT
>TRBV5-1|-|-|TRBJ2-4
CASSLRQGPKNIQYF
TGCGCCAGCAGCTTGAGGCAGGGGCCCAAAAACATTCAGTACTTC
>TRBV3-1/TRBV3-2|-|-|TRBJ2-1
CASSQAGLTEQFF
TGTGCCAGCAGCCAAGCGGGGTTGACTGAGCAGTTCTTC
>TRBV28|-|-|TRBJ2-1
CASSASLGLKLDIEQFF
TGTGCCAGCAGTGCCAGCCTAGGACTAAAGTTGGACATCGAGCAGTTCTTC
>TRBV6-2/TRBV6-3|-|-|TRBJ2-3
CASSYGQLHRDTQYF
TGTGCCAGCAGTTATGGACAGCTACACAGAGATACGCAGTATTTT
>TRBV6-5|-|-|TRBJ2-5
CASRGGRRETQYF
TGTGCCAGCAGGGGGGGACGGAGAGAGACCCAGTACTTC
>TRBV29-1|-|once|TRBJ1-1
CSVGRKQRNTEAFF
TGCAGCGTCGGCCGAAAACAGAGGAACACTGAAGCTTTCTTT
>TRBV5-1|-|few|TRBJ2-5
CASSLDPAAETQYF
TGCGCCAGCAGCTTGGATCCAGCGGCGGAGACCCAGTACTTC
>TRBV5-1|-|-|TRBJ2-7
CASSLDFYEQYF
TGCGCCAGCAGCCTGGACTTCTACGAGCAGTACTTC
>TRBV5-1|-|-|TRBJ2-2
CASSPVSPANTGELFF
TGCGCCAGCAGCCCGGTTAGCCCTGCGAACACCGGGGAGCTGTTTTTT
>TRBV28|TRBD1|few|TRBJ1-2
CASSSRTGGYVGRGYTF
TGTGCCAGCAGTTCTCGGACAGGGGGCTATGTTGGTCGTGGCTACACCTTC
>TRBV20-1|TRBD2|-|TRBJ2-5
CSASPIAGGYQETQYF
TGCAGTGCTAGTCCCATAGCGGGAGGTTATCAAGAGACCCAGTACTTC
>TRBV7-9|TRBD1|few|TRBJ2-4
CASSSGDRDRTIQYF
TGTGCCAGCAGCTCAGGGGACAGGGATCGTACCATTCAGTACTTC
>TRBV28|-|-|TRBJ1-1
CASSIPRGTGTEAFF
TGTGCCAGCAGCATACCCCGGGGAACGGGCACTGAAGCTTTCTTT
>TRBV4-1|TRBD1|-|TRBJ2-1
CASSLRPGQGFNEQFF
TGCGCCAGCAGCCTAAGGCCGGGACAGGGATTCAATGAGCAGTTCTTC
>TRBV28|TRBD1|-|TRBJ2-7
CASSLSGQPSYEQYF
TGTGCCAGCAGTTTATCGGGACAGCCCTCCTACGAGCAGTACTTC
>TRBV30|-|-|TRBJ2-1
CAWKRTPAEGQFF
TGTGCCTGGAAGAGAACACCCGCTGAGGGGCAGTTCTTC
>TRBV5-4|-|-|TRBJ2-7
CASSLGQAQLEQYF
TGTGCCAGCAGCTTGGGACAGGCACAGCTCGAGCAGTACTTC
>TRBV5-6|-|-|TRBJ1-2
CASSLGSANYGYTF
TGTGCCAGCAGCCTGGGGAGTGCTAACTATGGCTACACCTTC
>TRBV28|-|few|TRBJ1-5
CASKPGSNNQPQHF
TGTGCCAGCAAGCCGGGGAGTAACAATCAGCCCCAGCATTTT
>TRBV7-9|TRBD1|-|TRBJ1-2
CASSLGGQGARGYTF
TGTGCCAGCAGCTTAGGTGGACAGGGGGCGCGTGGCTACACCTTC
>TRBV9|TRBD1|-|TRBJ1-5
CASSAGTGERQPQHF
TGTGCCAGCAGCGCAGGGACAGGGGAACGTCAGCCCCAGCATTTT
>TRBV29-1|TRBD1|once|TRBJ1-1
CSVERRDSQNTEAFF
TGCAGCGTGGAACGACGGGACAGCCAGAACACTGAAGCTTTCTTT
>TRBV6-4|TRBD2|-|TRBJ2-1
CASSDSRTSGSVNEQFF
TGTGCCAGCAGTGACTCGAGGACTAGCGGGAGTGTAAATGAGCAGTTCTTC
>TRBV10-3|TRBD2|once|TRBJ2-7
CAIIKGLAGPYEQYF
TGTGCCATCATTAAGGGACTAGCGGGACCCTACGAGCAGTACTTC
>TRBV5-5|TRBD1|-|TRBJ1-1
CATRDSLTLNTEAFF
TGTGCCACCCGGGACAGCCTTACCTTGAACACTGAAGCTTTCTTT
>TRBV24-1|TRBD2|few|TRBJ2-1
CATSDLSSGSINEQFF
TGTGCCACCAGTGATTTGTCTAGCGGGAGTATCAATGAGCAGTTCTTC
>TRBV10-2|TRBD2|-|TRBJ2-5
CASSDSLAGGRETQYF
TGCGCCAGCAGTGATTCCCTAGCGGGAGGGAGGGAGACCCAGTACTTC
>TRBV7-2|-|once|TRBJ2-1
CASSYTRGYNEQFF
TGTGCCAGCAGCTATACTCGGGGGTACAATGAGCAGTTCTTC
>TRBV6-2/TRBV6-3|TRBD2|few|TRBJ2-7
CASGPSSGNRYEQYF
TGTGCCAGCGGCCCCTCTAGCGGGAACCGCTACGAGCAGTACTTC
>TRBV10-3|TRBD2|-|TRBJ2-1
CAISTGLAGEVEQFF
TGTGCCATCAGTACCGGACTAGCGGGAGAGGTTGAGCAGTTCTTC